The 18 T cell receptor beta chains given below trace back to one sample, sequenced in a study of shared clonotypes between healthy human individuals. The assay was immunoSEQ multiplex PCR, and TCRdb's table has in-frame clones only and misses some. The sample has around 2.5 million clones; roughly 93% are singletons. Sequencing used naive CD4+ T cells from PBMCs. The subset was: CD45RA+ positively selected. The receptors shown here come from a man aged 18 to 35 in good health. Some clones in this sample may be carry-over from other donors' samples.

The CDR3 region has the DNA TGTGCCAGCACCAAACAGGCATTTAGCAATCAGCCCCAGCATTTT. Translation: CASTKQAFSNQPQHF. The J gene is TRBJ1-5, the V gene TRBV7-2; D possibly corresponds to TRBD1 (5 bases). This CDR3 comprises 15 residues. With 7 bases removed from V and 0 bases from J, the gap between germline ends came to 13 bases. Germline CDR1 reads SGHTA; CDR2 reads FQGNSA.

This clone was detected once. The chain links TRBV2 to TRBJ2-3; weak D call: TRBD1 (6 bases). The CDR3 runs 15 residues. Trimming left V 6 bases short and J 0 bases short, with 13 bases between. CDR1 is SNHLY, CDR2 FYNNEI, per germline. DNA of the CDR3: TGTGCCAGCAGCGGACAGCCGGCTAGCACAGATACGCAGTATTTT. Protein product: CASSGQPASTDTQYF.

This chain uses TRBV7-9 with TRBJ2-5; maybe TRBD1 (6 bases). The J call may be incorrect, as the DNA end agrees better with TRBJ2-7. The CDR3 has 13 amino acids. The germline V gene encodes CDR1 SEHNR and CDR2 FQNEAQ (reference sequence). The CDR3 spells CASSPLEGDEQYF. Here the CDR3 DNA reads TGTGCCAGCAGCCCTCTTGAGGGGGACGAGCAGTACTTC.

This chain uses TRBV14 with TRBJ1-4; D is unclear. The CDR3 has 15 residues. V lost 4 bases, J lost 2 bases, and 11 bases lay in between. Germline CDR1 SGHDN, CDR2 FVKESK. In nucleotides, the CDR3 is TGTGCCAGCAGCCCCACCGGAGCGACTAATGAAAAACTGTTTTTT. Its protein is CASSPTGATNEKLFF. Using reference TRBV14 and TRBJ1-4 for the parts outside the CDR3, the full variable domain is EAGVTQFPSHSVIEKGQTVTLRCDPISGHDNLYWYRRVMGKEIKFLLHFVKESKQDESGMPNNRFLAERTGGTYSTLKVQPAELEDSGVYFCASSPTGATNEKLFFGSGTQLSVL.

The V and J genes are TRBV6-6 and TRBJ2-7; unclear D gene. CDR1 is MNHNY and CDR2 is SVGAGI in the germline V gene (reference sequence). V shed 4 bases and J shed 3 bases, with 4 bases lying between them. This CDR3 is built from 11 residues. The CDR3: CASSWIYEQYF. The DNA of the CDR3 is TGTGCCAGCAGTTGGATCTACGAGCAGTACTTC.

The chain carries TRBV2 and TRBJ1-3; D is unresolved. Trimming pared 7 bases from V and 0 bases from J, leaving 10 bases between. Looked up from germline, CDR1 is SNHLY and CDR2 is FYNNEI. The length of the CDR3 is 14 residues. The CDR3 DNA is TGTGCCAGCACCGAAGGGTACTCTGGAAACACCATATATTTT. Protein product: CASTEGYSGNTIYF.

Comments on this clone: Other DNA sequences in this specimen translate into the identical CDR3. This chain joins TRBV5-1 and TRBJ2-1; D ambiguous. CDR3 size: 12 residues. Trimming shortened V by 3 bases and J by 8 bases, and 9 bases separated the two germline ends. Germline assignment: CDR1 SGHRS and CDR2 YFSETQ. CDR3 in amino acids: CASSSPGDEQFF. Here the CDR3 DNA reads TGCGCCAGCAGCTCCCCCGGCGATGAGCAGTTCTTC.

On this clone: Distinct nucleotide sequences in the sample also encode this CDR3. The rearrangement links TRBV19 to TRBJ2-6; no clear D gene. This CDR3 is built from 15 residues. CDR1 and CDR2 (germline): LNHDA, SQIVND (reference sequence). The ends were cut back, 4 bases at V and 0 bases at J, with 7 bases in the middle. The chain's CDR3 is CASSTGNSGANVLTF. The CDR3 DNA reads as TGTGCCAGTAGTACGGGCAACTCTGGGGCCAACGTCCTGACTTTC.

The chain employs TRBV7-3 and TRBJ2-2; 7 positions match TRBD2. Germline V gene sequence: CDR1 SGHTA, CDR2 FQGTGA. With 3 bases clipped from V and 5 bases from J, the junction kept 9 bases outside the gene matches. This CDR3 is 16 amino acids long. The CDR3 sequence: CASSLGGSVNTGELFF. The CDR3 DNA is TGTGCCAGCAGCTTGGGCGGGAGTGTGAATACCGGGGAGCTGTTTTTT.

The chain links TRBV9 to TRBJ2-5; 13 bases are a match to TRBD2. The CDR3 is made up of 16 amino acids. V gave up 4 bases and J gave up 4 bases; unmatched junction bases: 7. Germline assignment: CDR1 SGDLS and CDR2 YYNGEE. DNA for the CDR3: TGTGCCAGCAGCAATCGGACTAGCGGGAGAGGAGAGACCCAGTACTTC. This sequence encodes CASSNRTSGRGETQYF.

V and J are TRBV6-1 and TRBJ1-2; no clear D. The CDR3 is made up of 14 amino acids. Trimming pared 2 bases from V and 4 bases from J, leaving 11 bases between. Germline V lookup: CDR1 MNHNS, CDR2 SASEGT. The chain's CDR3 is CASSEIGVGYGYTF. Here the CDR3 DNA reads TGTGCCAGCAGTGAAATCGGGGTAGGCTATGGCTACACCTTC.

CDR3: CASSFGQTRGHNEQFF. CDR3 DNA sequence: TGTGCCAGCAGCTTTGGCCAAACCAGGGGCCACAATGAGCAGTTCTTC. This chain joins TRBV7-3 and TRBJ2-1; TRBD1 might be the D (6 bases). Trimming pared 3 bases from V and 5 bases from J, leaving 17 bases between. Germline V gene sequence: CDR1 SGHTA, CDR2 FQGTGA. The CDR3 loop spans 16 amino acids.

V is TRBV6-5 and J is TRBJ1-1; no clear D. This CDR3 is built from 16 residues. Germline values: CDR1 MNHEY, CDR2 SVGAGI. Trimming took off 0 bases at V and 5 bases at J, with 16 bases between the two ends. DNA of the CDR3: TGTGCCAGCAGTTACTCATACGGGCTAGGAAAGACTGAAGCTTTCTTT. Amino acids: CASSYSYGLGKTEAFF.

The chain links TRBV4-2 to TRBJ1-2; weak D call: TRBD1 (5 bases). This CDR3 comprises 15 residues. Germline V gives CDR1 LGHNA, CDR2 YNFKEQ. V was trimmed by 1 base and J by 2 bases, leaving 11 bases between them. CDR3: CASSQVRGNNYGYTF. The CDR3 bases are TGTGCCAGCAGCCAAGTTCGGGGGAACAACTATGGCTACACCTTC.

Notes on this clone: The same CDR3 can be traced to other DNA sequences in this sample. V and J are TRBV2 and TRBJ2-1, with 11 bases identical to TRBD2. Trimming took 6 bases from V and 4 from J; bases not matched to a gene: 5. CDR3 length equals 15 residues. CDR1 is SNHLY, CDR2 FYNNEI, per germline. The CDR3 coding sequence is TGTGCCAGCAGCCTACTAGCGGGAGCGTACAATGAGCAGTTCTTC. It is translated as CASSLLAGAYNEQFF.

The rearrangement joins TRBV5-5 to TRBJ1-5, with no clear D. Germline V CDR1 and CDR2: SGHKS, YYEKEE (reference sequence). The CDR3 is 14 residues long. With 5 bases removed from V and 7 bases from J, the gap between germline ends came to 16 bases. For the CDR3, the DNA is TGTGCCAGCAGTTCAGACCCAGGTGAGCAGCCCCAGCATTTT. Translating it yields CASSSDPGEQPQHF.

The gene calls are TRBV7-2 and TRBJ1-1; D call uncertain. Trimming cost V 5 bases and J 10 bases, with 20 bases left between them. Per germline, CDR1 SGHTA and CDR2 FQGNSA. The CDR3 contains 14 residues. The CDR3 bases are TGTGCCAGCAGCCCCGATAGGCTTTTAGTTGGAGCTTTCTTT. Protein: CASSPDRLLVGAFF.

The rearrangement links TRBV5-1 to TRBJ1-2; no clear D. The V gene lost 0 bases and the J gene lost 7 bases, with 13 bases spanning the gap. Germline lookup yields CDR1 SGHRS and CDR2 YFSETQ. The CDR3 is made up of 14 amino acids. The CDR3 DNA sequence: TGCGCCAGCAGCTTGGTGCCCTCAGACACTGGCTACACCTTC. This encodes CASSLVPSDTGYTF.